The clone carrying this T cell receptor beta chain was found many times. CDR1 SGHTA and CDR2 FQGTGA come from the germline V gene. The V and J ends lost 2 bases and 4 bases respectively, with 8 bases between them. The CDR3 length is 14 residues. This entry belongs to a study of T cell repertoires in cytomegalovirus infection. Study information: Indications of both CMV infection and matching HLA type were provided by public TCR beta signatures.

Each CDR3 protein gets one entry after TCRdb re-called the reads with MiXCR. The sample holds nearly 550,000 distinct CDR3 sequences, more than 15% seen once. The TCR originated in a human donor in good health (CMV status not recorded). Some clones in this sample may be carry-over from other donors' samples. The chain links TRBV7-3 to TRBJ2-2, with D uncertain. The sample taken for sequencing was CD8+ T cells from PBMCs. CDR3 nucleotide sequence: TGTGCCAGCAGCTTATTAGTGACCACCGGGGAGCTGTTTTTT. Protein sequence: CASSLLVTTGELFF.